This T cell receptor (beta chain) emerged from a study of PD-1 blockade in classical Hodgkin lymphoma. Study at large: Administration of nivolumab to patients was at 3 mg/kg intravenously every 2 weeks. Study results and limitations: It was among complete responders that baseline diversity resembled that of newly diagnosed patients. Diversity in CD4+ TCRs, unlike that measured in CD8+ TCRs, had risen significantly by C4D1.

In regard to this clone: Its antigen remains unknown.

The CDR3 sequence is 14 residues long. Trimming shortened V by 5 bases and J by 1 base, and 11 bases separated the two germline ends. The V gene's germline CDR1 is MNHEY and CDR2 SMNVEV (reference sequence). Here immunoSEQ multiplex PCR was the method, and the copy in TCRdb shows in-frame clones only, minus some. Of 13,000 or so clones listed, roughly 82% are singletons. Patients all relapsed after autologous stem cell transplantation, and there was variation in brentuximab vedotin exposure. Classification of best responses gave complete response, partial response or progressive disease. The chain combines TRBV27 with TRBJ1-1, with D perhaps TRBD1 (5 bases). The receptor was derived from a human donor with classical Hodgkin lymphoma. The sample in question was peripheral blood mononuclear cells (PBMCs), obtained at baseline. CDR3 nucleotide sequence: TGTGCCAGCAGTGCCCAGGGCTCGAACACTGAAGCTTTCTTT. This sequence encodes CASSAQGSNTEAFF.